This TCR beta chain came from a study of blood T cell repertoires in COVID-19. Across the study: Acute-phase and convalescent COVID-19 samples originated in the United States, Italy and Spain. T cells, B-cell-depleted T cells, or PBMCs provided the cDNA or gDNA that served as material.

This clone came up once. Looked up from germline, CDR1 is MDHEN and CDR2 is SYDVKM. The CDR3 sequence is 14 residues long. The junction had 6 bases not matched to a gene; V was cut back by 4 bases and J by 8 bases. Living in under 30 US areas, the participants were between roughly 18 and 95 years of age. The authors' processing: Amplification with reference gene primers provided the estimates of nucleated cell counts. Measured with immunoSEQ multiplex PCR; TCRdb has only the in-frame clones, and not every one. D and trimming were read from the DNA, whereas the V and J calls and clone size are those reported in that table. In the table there are fewer than 200,000 clones, 88% of which are singletons.

The sequenced sample was PBMCs or T cells enriched from blood (not recorded which). The chain has TRBV28 and TRBJ2-1, with 9 bases that match TRBD2. The sequence was collected from a woman under 30 who had recovered from COVID-19. The CDR3: CASSSGTSFHEQFF. The CDR3 nucleotides read TGTGCCAGCAGTTCCGGGACTAGCTTCCATGAGCAGTTCTTC.